These T cell receptor beta chains were read from a single sample in a study of alternative splicing in chronic myeloid leukemia remission. From the bulk RNA-seq reads, TCRdb lists one entry per CDR3 protein and no DNA. Found here are under 400 distinct CDR3 sequences, 85% to 95% of them singletons; the top ten hold about 9.8%. Input material: PBMCs. These receptors were obtained from a person in their thirties or forties in good health. CDR3s include the opening cysteine and the closing phenylalanine or tryptophan. The size of a clone is reported for some rows only, either as once, few or many, or as a class for expanded clones.

j_call	v_call	clone_size	cdr3_aa
TRBJ2-7	TRBV27	-	CASSGQTSSYEQYF
TRBJ1-3	TRBV4-2	-	CASSQEGNTIYF
TRBJ1-2	TRBV29-1	-	CSVAGRLNYGYTF
TRBJ1-5	TRBV19	-	CASSIGTQEGSGNQPQHF
TRBJ2-3	TRBV10-3	-	CAITGTGGTDTQYF
TRBJ1-1	TRBV4-1	-	CASSRIGGGKSTEAFF
TRBJ1-2	TRBV12-3/TRBV12-4	-	CASSFGQGAGGYTF
TRBJ2-3	TRBV20-1	-	CSARDYGQGEGDTQYF
TRBJ1-1	TRBV27	-	CASGAQGRTEAFF
TRBJ2-7	TRBV29-1	-	CSVEIGQGVSYEQYF
TRBJ1-5	TRBV6-6	-	CASRYNPDQPQHF
TRBJ1-1	TRBV28	-	CASSWQRHTEAFF
TRBJ1-5	TRBV20-1	-	CSARFQSNQPQHF
TRBJ2-5	TRBV6-2/TRBV6-3	-	CASSDQQETQYF
TRBJ1-2	TRBV20-1	-	CSASGQGAENGYTF
TRBJ2-3	TRBV7-9	once	CASSEGQGTDTQYF
TRBJ2-5	TRBV7-9	-	CASSLGLAGQETQYF
TRBJ2-7	TRBV5-4	-	CASSLDGTGGPEQYF
TRBJ1-6	TRBV2	-	CASRGRTGNSPLHF
TRBJ2-3	TRBV7-6	-	CASSQETSGDTDTQYF
TRBJ1-5	TRBV15	-	CATQPGTGLAQPQHF
TRBJ1-5	TRBV15	-	CATSRDNQPQHF
TRBJ2-1	TRBV11-2	-	CASSLSRVSGNEQFF
TRBJ1-5	TRBV19	once	CASSSGRDAWQPQHF
TRBJ2-5	TRBV20-1	-	CSARGGDKSHF
TRBJ2-6	TRBV6-5	-	CASRKMGSGANVLTF
TRBJ1-1	TRBV4-1	-	CASSSTRGQSEAFF
TRBJ2-5	TRBV7-8	-	CASSPVAGEEQETQYF
TRBJ2-7	TRBV19	-	CASSMSPYEQYF
TRBJ1-3	TRBV23-1	-	CASSQSGRGTSGNTIYF
TRBJ1-1	TRBV5-1	-	CASSFYGQNTEAFF
TRBJ1-2	TRBV28	-	CASSFRTGVGGYTF
TRBJ2-1	TRBV7-7	-	CASSLVDGANEQFF
TRBJ2-6	TRBV20/OR9-2	-	CSARDRGANVLTF
TRBJ2-1	TRBV10-3	-	CAISEGDSSYNEQFF
TRBJ1-2	TRBV11-2	-	CASSLDGAYQGYTF
TRBJ1-4	TRBV7-8	-	CASSSHFRTGASNEKLFF
TRBJ1-1	TRBV4-2	-	CASSQDQVPNTEAFF
TRBJ1-1	TRBV3-1	few	CASSQNTLEAFF
TRBJ1-5	TRBV29-1	-	CSVVMGGDQPQHF
TRBJ2-2	TRBV13	-	CASSLALSGRIRNTGELFF
TRBJ1-6	TRBV13	-	CASSLNSGGHNSPLHF
TRBJ1-5	TRBV28	-	CASRGDRALYQPQHF
TRBJ2-7	TRBV29-1	-	CSALGQGRGEQYF
TRBJ2-1	TRBV7-9	-	CASSLWAGDGDEQFF
TRBJ2-1	TRBV10-3	-	CAISGTGYSYNEQFF